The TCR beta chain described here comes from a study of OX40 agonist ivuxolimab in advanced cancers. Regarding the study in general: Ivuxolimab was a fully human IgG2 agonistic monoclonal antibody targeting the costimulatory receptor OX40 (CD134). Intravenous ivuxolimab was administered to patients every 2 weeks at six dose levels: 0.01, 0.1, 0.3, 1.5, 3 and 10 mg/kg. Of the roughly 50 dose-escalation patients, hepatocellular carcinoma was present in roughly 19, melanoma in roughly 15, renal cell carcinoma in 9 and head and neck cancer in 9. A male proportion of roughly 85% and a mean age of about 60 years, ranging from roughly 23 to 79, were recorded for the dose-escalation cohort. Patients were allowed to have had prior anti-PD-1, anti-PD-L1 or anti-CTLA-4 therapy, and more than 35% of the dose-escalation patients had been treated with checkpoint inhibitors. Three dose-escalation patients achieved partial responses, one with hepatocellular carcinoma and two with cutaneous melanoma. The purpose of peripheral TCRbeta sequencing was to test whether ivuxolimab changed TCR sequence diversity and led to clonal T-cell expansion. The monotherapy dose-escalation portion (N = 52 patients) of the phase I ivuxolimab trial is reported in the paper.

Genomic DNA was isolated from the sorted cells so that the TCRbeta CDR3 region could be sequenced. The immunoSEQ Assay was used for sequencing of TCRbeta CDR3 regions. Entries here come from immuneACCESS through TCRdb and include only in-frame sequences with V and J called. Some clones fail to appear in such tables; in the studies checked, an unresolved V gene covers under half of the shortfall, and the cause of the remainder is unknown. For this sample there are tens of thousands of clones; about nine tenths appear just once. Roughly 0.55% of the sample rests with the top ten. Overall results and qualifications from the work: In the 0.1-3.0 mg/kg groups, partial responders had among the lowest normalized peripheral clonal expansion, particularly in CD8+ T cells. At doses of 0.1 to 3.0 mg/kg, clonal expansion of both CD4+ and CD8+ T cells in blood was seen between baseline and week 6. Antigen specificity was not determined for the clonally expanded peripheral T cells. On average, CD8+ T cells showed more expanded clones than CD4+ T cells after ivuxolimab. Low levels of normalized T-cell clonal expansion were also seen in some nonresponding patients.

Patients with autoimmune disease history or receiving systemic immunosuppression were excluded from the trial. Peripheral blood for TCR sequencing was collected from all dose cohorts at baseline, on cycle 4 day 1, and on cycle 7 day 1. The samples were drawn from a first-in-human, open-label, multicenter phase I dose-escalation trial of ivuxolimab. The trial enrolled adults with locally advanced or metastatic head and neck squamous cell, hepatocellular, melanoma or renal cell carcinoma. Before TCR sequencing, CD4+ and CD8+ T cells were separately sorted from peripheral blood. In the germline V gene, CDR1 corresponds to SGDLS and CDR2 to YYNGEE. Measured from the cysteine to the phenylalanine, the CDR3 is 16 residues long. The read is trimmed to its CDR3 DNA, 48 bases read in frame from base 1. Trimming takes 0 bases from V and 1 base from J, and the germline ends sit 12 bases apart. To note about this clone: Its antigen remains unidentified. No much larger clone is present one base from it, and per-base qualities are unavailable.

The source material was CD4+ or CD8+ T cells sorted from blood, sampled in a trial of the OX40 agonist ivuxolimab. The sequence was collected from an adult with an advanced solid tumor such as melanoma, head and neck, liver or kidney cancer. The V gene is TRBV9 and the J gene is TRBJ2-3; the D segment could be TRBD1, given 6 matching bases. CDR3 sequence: CASSVVGGYGTDTQYF. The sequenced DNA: TGTGCCAGCAGCGTAGTAGGGGGATATGGCACAGATACGCAGTATTTT.